The sequence of this T cell receptor (beta chain) was determined in a study of blood T cell repertoires in COVID-19. The V gene end was trimmed by 1 base and the J gene end by 5 bases; junction bases not matched to a gene: 6. The CDR3 runs to 15 residues. The germline gives CDR1 KGHDR, CDR2 SFDVKD. TCRdb's copy holds only in-frame clones and misses some; the assay was immunoSEQ multiplex PCR. The sample has approximately 120,000 clones; just under 85% are singletons. Sequencing input: peripheral blood. This chain uses TRBV24-1 with TRBJ2-5, with TRBD1 identical over 7 bases. The clonotype was recovered from a human donor in a cohort sampled during active COVID-19. Here the CDR3 reads CATSDFRQGAETQYF. The CDR3 DNA reads as TGTGCCACCAGTGATTTTCGACAGGGTGCGGAGACCCAGTACTTC.